The 27 T cell receptor beta chains below come from one sample, sequenced in a study of response to subunit inactivated influenza vaccine (dated by TCRdb to 2016 to 2019). Library preparation was by RT-PCR. Data came from an Illumina HiSeq 2500. In-frame beta chains were kept once TCRdb had trimmed the public reads at Q25 with fastp and called clones with MiXCR. Entries that share a CDR3 protein sequence are merged under the most common genes and DNA. The sample table records roughly 790,000 distinct CDR3 sequences; less than 25% of these occur just once. Together, the top ten hold roughly 10% of the sample. Material: PBMCs from blood, obtained 5 days after vaccination. All receptors come from a man aged 50 to 59 who received an inactivated influenza vaccine. Donor details come from another sample of the same person, matched by shared clones.

This clonotype was counted only a few times. This rearrangement joins TRBV4-1 to TRBJ2-1; the match to TRBD1 covers 7 bases. The germline CDR1 and CDR2 sequences are MGHRA and YSYEKL. With 2 bases clipped from V and 5 bases from J, the junction kept 15 bases outside the gene matches. The CDR3 length is 18 residues. CDR3 nucleotides: TGCGCCAGCAGCCAAAACATCGGACAGGTTGACCCCCACAATGAGCAGTTCTTC. Translating gives CASSQNIGQVDPHNEQFF.

In its sample, this clonotype was seen many times. The CDR3 DNA reads TGTGCCAGCAGCCGGACCGGGGAGCAGCAGTTCTTC. It is translated as CASSRTGEQQFF. This chain joins TRBV4-2 and TRBJ2-1; a possible D gene is TRBD2 (5 bases). The CDR3 extends over 12 amino acids. The V end was cut by 4 bases, the J end by 11 bases, with 12 bases between. CDR1 and CDR2 from the germline V gene are LGHNA and YNFKEQ.

The genes are TRBV5-1 and TRBJ2-7, with 12 nucleotides matching TRBD2. This CDR3 is 15 amino acids long. CDR1 is SGHRS, CDR2 YFSETQ, per germline. J was trimmed by 3 bases and V by 0 bases; bases with no gene match: 1. CDR3 bases: TGCGCCAGCAGCTTGGGGACTAGCGGGGTCTACGAGCAGTACTTC. Its translation: CASSLGTSGVYEQYF.

The gene calls are TRBV10-1 and TRBJ1-5; 9 positions match TRBD1. Trimming at V came to 6 bases and at J to 7 bases, leaving 10 bases not matched to a gene. CDR3 length: 15 residues. Germline V gene data show CDR1 as WNHNN and CDR2 as SYGVQD (reference sequence). For the CDR3, the DNA is TGCGCCAGCAGAACCGGGACAGGGATAGGACAGCCCCAGCATTTT. Translation: CASRTGTGIGQPQHF.

For the CDR3, the DNA is TGTGCCAGCAGTACGGGTCGCAATGAGCAGTTCTTC. Protein product: CASSTGRNEQFF. The chain combines TRBV12-3 or TRBV12-4 with TRBJ2-1; D not resolved. The V end was cut by 5 bases, the J end by 6 bases, with 8 bases between. This CDR3 has 12 amino acids.

The chain combines TRBV10-3 with TRBJ2-5, with 12 bases aligning to TRBD2. The V and J ends lost 4 bases and 0 bases, in that order; junction bases with no gene match: 3. Per germline, CDR1 ENHRY and CDR2 SYGVKD. The CDR3 loop spans 16 amino acids. In nucleotides, the CDR3 is TGTGCCATCAGTGCTCGACTAGCGGGGGACCAAGAGACCCAGTACTTC. Residues: CAISARLAGDQETQYF.

In its sample, this clonotype was seen a few times. V usage is TRBV5-1 and J usage is TRBJ1-6; the D gene is possibly TRBD1 (5 bases). V lost 5 bases to trimming and J lost 8 bases, with 14 bases between them. From germline, CDR1 is SGHRS and CDR2 YFSETQ. This CDR3 has 14 residues. CDR3 in DNA: TGCGCCAGCAGGGCACAGGTTGGGGATTCACCCCTCCACTTT. Its protein is CASRAQVGDSPLHF.

The chain joins TRBV4-3 to TRBJ2-3, with a possible D match to TRBD2 (6 bases). Trimming removed 0 bases from V and 3 bases from J, with 10 bases in between. CDR1 and CDR2 (germline): LGHNA, YSLEER. This CDR3 contains 15 residues. CDR3 amino acids: CASSQDWEATDTQYF. The CDR3 DNA reads TGCGCCAGCAGCCAAGATTGGGAGGCAACAGATACGCAGTATTTT.

This clonotype was counted a few times. The chain is built from TRBV20-1 and TRBJ2-7; D gene unclear. The germline V and J ends were trimmed by 1 base and 7 bases, with 11 bases remaining between them. There are 12 residues in the CDR3. CDR1 is DFQATT and CDR2 is SNEGSKA in the germline V gene (reference sequence). The CDR3 region is CSARGPTWEQYF. CDR3 nucleotide sequence: TGCAGTGCTAGAGGGCCAACGTGGGAGCAGTACTTC.

This clonotype appeared many times. The chain links TRBV20-1 to TRBJ2-5; 13 bases are a match to TRBD2. The V gene's germline CDR1 is DFQATT and CDR2 SNEGSKA (reference sequence). V gave up 8 bases and J gave up 4 bases; unmatched junction bases: 10. This CDR3 comprises 15 residues. The CDR3: CSTISRTSGGETQYF. The CDR3 DNA follows: TGCAGTACTATCTCGAGGACTAGCGGGGGAGAGACCCAGTACTTC.

The CDR3 bases are TGTGCCAGCAGCGGGATCGAGCAGTACTTC. Its translation: CASSGIEQYF. V usage is TRBV28 and J usage is TRBJ2-7, with a possible D match to TRBD2 (5 bases). The CDR3 covers 10 residues. Germline CDR1 MDHEN, CDR2 SYDVKM. With 6 bases removed from V and 6 bases from J, the gap between germline ends came to 6 bases. Combining the CDR3 with reference TRBV28 and TRBJ2-7 gives the whole variable domain DVKVTQSSRYLVKRTGEKVFLECVQDMDHENMFWYRQDPGLGLRLIYFSYDVKMKEKGDIPEGYSVSREKKERFSLILESASTNQTSMYLCASSGIEQYFGPGTRLTVT.

This clonotype has a single count. The genes are TRBV6-1 and TRBJ2-1; TRBD1 or TRBD2 may be the D gene (5 bases each). This CDR3 comprises 13 residues. V lost 3 bases to trimming and J lost 14 bases, with 17 bases between them. From germline, CDR1 is MNHNS and CDR2 SASEGT. The CDR3 loop reads CASSERVGRWEFF. The CDR3, as DNA: TGTGCCAGCAGTGAGAGGGTGGGACGATGGGAGTTCTTC.

V and J are TRBV7-8 and TRBJ2-1; a weak D match, TRBD1 (6 bases). V was shortened by 6 bases and J by 3 bases, with 15 bases between the two germline ends. The CDR3 is 15 amino acids. Germline CDR1 SGHVS, CDR2 FQNEAQ. In DNA, the CDR3 is TGTGCCAGCAGGGCGGCTAGCAGGGGCTACAATGAGCAGTTCTTC. Translated: CASRAASRGYNEQFF.

This chain connects TRBV28 to TRBJ2-1, with 10 bases that match TRBD1. Germline CDR1 and CDR2: MDHEN and SYDVKM. J was trimmed by 7 bases and V by 4 bases; bases with no gene match: 10. CDR3 size: 16 residues. The DNA of the CDR3 is TGTGCCAGCAGTTCGGTAGACAGGGGGCTAAGGAATGAGCAGTTCTTC. Residues: CASSSVDRGLRNEQFF. The whole variable domain, filled in from reference TRBV28 and TRBJ2-1, reads DVKVTQSSRYLVKRTGEKVFLECVQDMDHENMFWYRQDPGLGLRLIYFSYDVKMKEKGDIPEGYSVSREKKERFSLILESASTNQTSMYLCASSSVDRGLRNEQFFGPGTRLTVL.

This clonotype was found a few times. The rearrangement uses TRBV11-2 and TRBJ2-5; 10 nucleotides match TRBD2. This CDR3 spans 20 amino acids. Germline loops: CDR1 SGHAT, CDR2 FQNNGV. V dropped 5 bases and J dropped 2; count of bases not matched to a gene: 20. CDR3 sequence reads: CASSPHWAGTSESLQETQYF. CDR3 bases: TGTGCCAGCAGCCCACATTGGGCCGGGACTAGCGAGAGCTTACAAGAGACCCAGTACTTC.

This clonotype was seen a few times. The chain has TRBV4-1 and TRBJ1-5, with D unresolved. Germline assignment: CDR1 MGHRA and CDR2 YSYEKL. The CDR3 totals 15 residues. With 0 bases removed from V and 5 bases from J, the gap between germline ends came to 11 bases. The CDR3 nucleotides are TGCGCCAGCAGCCAAGACCGGGAGAGCTATCAGCCCCAGCATTTT. Protein sequence: CASSQDRESYQPQHF.

Only a few counts were recorded for this clonotype. J is TRBJ2-3 and V is TRBV5-1; D gene unclear. Germline-derived CDR1 and CDR2 are SGHRS and YFSETQ. This CDR3 has 13 residues. V shed 4 bases and J shed 0 bases, with 6 bases lying between them. The CDR3 coding sequence is TGCGCCAGCAGCGCCGACAGCACAGATACGCAGTATTTT. This encodes CASSADSTDTQYF.

This rearrangement joins TRBV5-1 to TRBJ1-1; D unclear. This CDR3 region has 14 residues. Germline CDR1 is SGHRS and CDR2 is YFSETQ. V was shortened by 1 base and J by 1 base, with 8 bases between the two germline ends. The CDR3 nucleotides are TGCGCCAGCAGCTTGCAACCGACGAACACTGAAGCTTTCTTT. It encodes CASSLQPTNTEAFF.

The chain couples TRBV6-2 or TRBV6-3 to TRBJ2-5; 9 nucleotides line up with TRBD1. V dropped 7 bases and J dropped 4; count of bases not matched to a gene: 7. The CDR3 spans 14 residues. In germline, CDR1 is MNHEY, CDR2 SVGEGT. DNA of the CDR3: TGTGCCAGCATTGATACAGGGGGCAGAGAGACCCAGTACTTC. It translates to CASIDTGGRETQYF.

This clonotype was detected only a few times. The chain has TRBV7-9 and TRBJ1-2; D uncertain. V dropped 4 bases and J dropped 7 bases, with 16 bases sitting between them. This CDR3 is built from 14 residues. CDR1 SEHNR and CDR2 FQNEAQ come from the germline V gene (reference sequence). CDR3: CASSSALSGRGYTF. The DNA for the CDR3 is TGTGCCAGCAGCTCTGCATTGTCGGGTCGTGGCTACACCTTC.

This clonotype has just a few counts. CDR3: CSAMVGGTDTQYF. CDR3 DNA sequence: TGCAGTGCTATGGTCGGGGGCACAGATACGCAGTATTTT. The gene calls are TRBV20-1 and TRBJ2-3, with D tentatively TRBD2 (5 bases). CDR3 length: 13 amino acids. V lost 4 bases and J lost 1, with 9 bases in between. Germline values: CDR1 DFQATT, CDR2 SNEGSKA (reference sequence).

This clonotype showed up just a few times. The gene calls are TRBV5-1 and TRBJ2-6; TRBD1 might be the D (6 bases). CDR3 length: 17 amino acids. The germline V gene has CDR1 SGHRS and CDR2 YFSETQ. Trimming left V 0 bases short and J 0 bases short, with 10 bases between. DNA of the CDR3: TGCGCCAGCAGCTTGGTCACAGGGAGCTCTGGGGCCAACGTCCTGACTTTC. Protein: CASSLVTGSSGANVLTF.

This clonotype was found a few times. The V gene is TRBV4-3, the J gene TRBJ2-3; weak D call: TRBD1 (5 bases). Trimming shortened V by 0 bases and J by 0 bases, and 10 bases separated the two germline ends. CDR1 LGHNA and CDR2 YSLEER come from the germline V gene. There are 16 residues in the CDR3. CDR3 protein: CASSQDMTVSTDTQYF. CDR3 DNA: TGCGCCAGCAGCCAAGATATGACAGTTAGCACAGATACGCAGTATTTT.

The chain carries TRBV7-6 and TRBJ2-1, with TRBD2 identical over 9 bases. With V trimmed by 0 bases and J by 9 bases, 9 bases remained unmatched. The V gene's germline CDR1 is SGHVS and CDR2 FNYEAQ. This CDR3 comprises 16 residues. The CDR3 loop reads CASSLASAGGYAEQFF. CDR3 nucleotide sequence: TGTGCCAGCAGCTTAGCTTCTGCGGGGGGGTACGCTGAGCAGTTCTTC.

This clonotype was counted between two and nine times. The chain carries TRBV7-9 and TRBJ1-2; a possible D gene is TRBD1 (5 bases). The CDR3 totals 13 residues. Germline lookup yields CDR1 SEHNR and CDR2 FQNEAQ (reference sequence). Trimming left V 4 bases short and J 1 base short, with 7 bases between. Here the CDR3 reads CASSSGSNYGYTF. CDR3 nucleotide sequence: TGTGCCAGCAGCTCAGGGAGTAACTATGGCTACACCTTC.

The sample holds many counts of this clonotype. The chain employs TRBV12-3 or TRBV12-4 and TRBJ1-1; D not resolved. The CDR3 totals 14 residues. Between the trimmed V and J ends, which lost 4 bases and 1 base, there was a span of 10 bases. The CDR3 region has the DNA TGTGCCAGCAGTTCCCTTTGGGGGAACACTGAAGCTTTCTTT. Amino acid sequence: CASSSLWGNTEAFF.

This clonotype showed up just a few times. The chain combines TRBV6-1 with TRBJ1-5, with D possibly being TRBD1 (5 bases). Trimming cost V 5 bases and J 10 bases, with 15 bases left between them. CDR1 and CDR2 from the germline V gene are MNHNS and SASEGT. The CDR3 consists of 13 residues. CDR3 amino acids: CASSQQGQGPQHF. The CDR3, as DNA: TGTGCCAGCAGTCAGCAGGGTCAGGGACCCCAGCATTTT.